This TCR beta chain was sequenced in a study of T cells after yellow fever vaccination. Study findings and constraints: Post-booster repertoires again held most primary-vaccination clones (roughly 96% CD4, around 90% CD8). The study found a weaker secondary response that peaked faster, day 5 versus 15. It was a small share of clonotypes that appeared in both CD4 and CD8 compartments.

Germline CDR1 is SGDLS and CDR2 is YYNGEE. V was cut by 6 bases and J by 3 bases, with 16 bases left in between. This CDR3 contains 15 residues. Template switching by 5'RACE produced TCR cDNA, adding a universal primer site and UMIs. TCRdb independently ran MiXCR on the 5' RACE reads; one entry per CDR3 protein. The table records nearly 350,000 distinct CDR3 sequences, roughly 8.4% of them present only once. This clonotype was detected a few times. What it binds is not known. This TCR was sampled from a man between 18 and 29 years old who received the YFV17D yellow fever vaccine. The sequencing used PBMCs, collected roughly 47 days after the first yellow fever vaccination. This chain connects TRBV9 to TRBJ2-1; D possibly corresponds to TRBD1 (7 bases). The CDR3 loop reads CASNRLGQDYNEQFF. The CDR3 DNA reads TGTGCCAGCAACAGACTAGGACAGGACTACAATGAGCAGTTCTTC.